One and the same sample provided the 24 T cell receptor beta chains below, sequenced in a study of T cells in Graves' hyperthyroidism and ophthalmopathy (dated by TCRdb to the late 2010s). To prepare the library, multiplex PCR was applied. The run used an Illumina HiSeq 2000. TCR beta CDR3 regions were amplified from RNA transcripts. For the first round of RT-PCR on the TCR CDR3, the HTBI primer set was used together with the Qiagen OneStep RT-PCR kit. Starting from the raw public reads, TCRdb applied fastp trimming at Q25, assembled clones with MiXCR and retained in-frame beta chains. When rows share a CDR3 protein, they turn into one entry using the most common DNA and genes. In all, the sample holds around 530,000 distinct CDR3 sequences, and roughly 17% of those were seen once. Of the sample, approximately 15% is held by the ten largest clones. The sample comprised blood. These TCRs come from a young woman with Graves' ophthalmopathy.

The V gene is TRBV7-2, the J gene TRBJ1-5; 7 bases align to TRBD1. The CDR3 has 15 amino acids. V trimming: 2 bases; J trimming: 3 bases; junction bases outside the gene matches: 4. CDR1 is SGHTA, CDR2 FQGNSA, per germline. CDR3 sequence reads: CASSLQGGYNQPQHF. CDR3 DNA: TGTGCCAGCAGCTTACAGGGGGGTTACAATCAGCCCCAGCATTTT.

At least ten counts were recorded for this clonotype. Here the CDR3 reads CASSEDHGYTEAFF. DNA of the CDR3: TGTGCCAGCAGTGAAGACCACGGTTACACTGAAGCTTTCTTT. The chain recombines TRBV6-1 with TRBJ1-1; D remains ambiguous. Germline lookup yields CDR1 MNHNS and CDR2 SASEGT. The CDR3 is 14 residues long. V lost 1 base and J lost 3, with 9 bases in between.

This clonotype was seen ten or more times. J is TRBJ2-1 and V is TRBV5-1, with 9 bases that match TRBD2. The V segment lost 4 bases and the J segment 5 bases; nucleotides outside the gene matches: 10. The CDR3 loop spans 16 amino acids. The germline V gene has CDR1 SGHRS and CDR2 YFSETQ. CDR3 in DNA: TGCGCCAGCAGCCGCTTACGCGGGGGGGCCGACAATGAGCAGTTCTTC. This gives the protein CASSRLRGGADNEQFF. Full variable domain (remainder filled in from reference TRBV5-1 and TRBJ2-1): KAGVTQTPRYLIKTRGQQVTLSCSPISGHRSVSWYQQTPGQGLQFLFEYFSETQRNKGNFPGRFSGRQFSNSRSEMNVSTLELGDSALYLCASSRLRGGADNEQFFGPGTRLTVL.

A note on this clonotype: This clone may be a read error of a much larger clone one base away. V gene TRBV27 combines with J gene TRBJ1-5; D is uncertain. The CDR3 consists of 17 residues. Germline CDR1 and CDR2: MNHEY and SMNVEV (reference sequence). V shed 5 bases and J shed 2 bases, with 19 bases lying between them. The CDR3 DNA follows: TGTGCCAGCAGTCCCCTCGACAAGGATAGGGGCAATCAGCCCCAGCATTTT. Its translation is CASSPLDKDRGNQPQHF.

The chain is built from TRBV27 and TRBJ1-2; 7 nucleotides align to TRBD1. The CDR3 totals 14 residues. Germline CDR1 and CDR2: MNHEY and SMNVEV (reference sequence). The junction had 9 bases not matched to a gene; V was cut back by 5 bases and J by 6 bases. Here the CDR3 DNA reads TGTGCCAGCAGTCCAGGGGGGGGCTCTAATGGCTACACCTTC. Translating it yields CASSPGGGSNGYTF.

This clonotype was recorded at least ten times. CDR3 DNA: TGCGCCAGCAGCTCCAGACTAAACAATGAGCAGTTCTTC. The encoded protein is CASSSRLNNEQFF. The rearrangement uses TRBV5-1 and TRBJ2-1, with a possible D match to TRBD2 (5 bases). With 3 bases removed from V and 5 bases from J, the gap between germline ends came to 9 bases. The CDR3 has 13 residues. Germline CDR1 SGHRS, CDR2 YFSETQ.

CDR3 sequence: CASSLIDDENTYGYTF. CDR3 nucleotide sequence: TGTGCCAGCAGCTTGATAGACGATGAAAACACCTATGGCTACACCTTC. The chain recombines TRBV5-4 with TRBJ1-2; no clear D gene. Looked up from germline, CDR1 is SGHNT and CDR2 is YYREEE (reference sequence). The CDR3 covers 16 residues. V was clipped by 1 base and J by 4 bases, with 17 bases between them.

This chain's CDR3 is CASRLTSGGATDTQYF. The CDR3 nucleotides are TGTGCCAGCAGGTTGACTAGCGGGGGGGCCACAGATACGCAGTATTTT. The chain uses TRBV5-5 and TRBJ2-3; the match to TRBD2 covers 14 bases. This CDR3 has 16 amino acids. Germline CDR1 and CDR2: SGHKS and YYEKEE (reference sequence). The ends lost 5 bases at V and 2 bases at J; junction bases unmatched: 4.

This clonotype appeared once. A much larger clone lies one base from this, so it may be a read error. The CDR3 DNA is TGTGCCATCAGTTACTTCGCGGGGGGCCCCAATGAGCAGTTCTTC. Protein sequence: CAISYFAGGPNEQFF. The V and J genes are TRBV6-5 and TRBJ2-1, with 8 bases fitting TRBD2. CDR3 length: 15 amino acids. Germline lookup yields CDR1 MNHEY and CDR2 SVGAGI.

This chain uses TRBV10-3 with TRBJ2-5; D remains ambiguous. Germline-derived CDR1 and CDR2 are ENHRY and SYGVKD. V dropped 10 bases and J dropped 5 bases, with 14 bases sitting between them. This CDR3 spans 12 amino acids. CDR3 DNA sequence: TGTGCCAGCCTACCGATAACGGAGACCCAGTACTTC. Protein: CASLPITETQYF.

This clonotype has more than one count but fewer than ten. The chain has TRBV14 and TRBJ2-7; possibly TRBD1 for D (5 bases). Germline CDR1 is SGHDN and CDR2 is FVKESK. CDR3 length: 13 amino acids. V dropped 6 bases and J dropped 6 bases, with 15 bases sitting between them. In DNA, the CDR3 is TGTGCCAGCAGTGAGGACATGGCATCCGAGCAGTACTTC. It yields the protein CASSEDMASEQYF.

This chain links TRBV5-1 with TRBJ1-3, with D unresolved. V gave up 0 bases and J gave up 2 bases, with 12 bases separating them. Germline V CDR1 and CDR2: SGHRS, YFSETQ. The CDR3 runs 16 residues. In nucleotides, the CDR3 is TGCGCCAGCAGCTTGGGACCGAACCTCCCTGGAAACACCATATATTTT. It translates to CASSLGPNLPGNTIYF.

This clonotype was counted ten times or more. CDR3 DNA sequence: TGTGCCAGCCAAGGCGGAGGGACTGAAGCTTTCTTT. Amino acid sequence: CASQGGGTEAFF. J is TRBJ1-1 and V is TRBV7-6, with D uncertain. V gave up 8 bases and J gave up 5 bases, with 12 bases separating them. The CDR3 is made up of 12 amino acids. The germline CDR1 and CDR2 sequences are SGHVS and FNYEAQ.

Many counts were recorded for this clonotype. The chain employs TRBV11-2 and TRBJ2-7; tentative D call: TRBD2 (7 bases). Germline-derived CDR1 and CDR2 are SGHAT and FQNNGV. V lost 1 base and J lost 5, with 18 bases in between. The CDR3 is 16 amino acids. CDR3 nucleotides: TGTGCCAGCAGCTTAGGGCGTGGAGGGGGGGAGAACGAGCAGTACTTC. It codes for CASSLGRGGGENEQYF.

This clonotype was seen repeatedly, ten times or more. V and J are TRBV6-1 and TRBJ2-3, with D perhaps matching TRBD2 (5 bases). The CDR3 length is 14 residues. The V end was cut by 2 bases, the J end by 4 bases, with 10 bases between. From germline, CDR1 is MNHNS and CDR2 SASEGT. The CDR3, as DNA: TGTGCCAGCAGTGAACCCCTGAGGGCAGATACGCAGTATTTT. Translating gives CASSEPLRADTQYF.

This clonotype has at least ten counts. V and J are TRBV5-5 and TRBJ1-1, with D tentatively TRBD1 (6 bases). Germline V gene data show CDR1 as SGHKS and CDR2 as YYEKEE (reference sequence). This CDR3 contains 15 residues. The V end lost 3 bases, the J end lost 2 bases, and 14 bases lay between the germline ends. In DNA form, the CDR3 reads TGTGCCAGCAGCTGGGGGCCGGAGATTAACACTGAAGCTTTCTTT. It codes for CASSWGPEINTEAFF. Based on the CDR3 plus reference TRBV5-5 and TRBJ1-1, the full variable domain is DAGVTQSPTHLIKTRGQQVTLRCSPISGHKSVSWYQQVLGQGPQFIFQYYEKEERGRGNFPDRFSARQFPNYSSELNVNALLLGDSALYLCASSWGPEINTEAFFGQGTRLTVV.

This clonotype was counted ten times or more. The J gene is TRBJ2-1, the V gene TRBV28, with D possibly being TRBD2 (5 bases). Trimming shortened V by 8 bases and J by 4 bases, and 12 bases separated the two germline ends. The germline gives CDR1 MDHEN, CDR2 SYDVKM. This CDR3 is 13 amino acids long. The CDR3 region is CASRGLIYNEQFF. In nucleotides, the CDR3 is TGTGCCAGCCGAGGACTGATTTACAATGAGCAGTTCTTC.

In the case of this clonotype: Relative to the germline gene, one junction end is altered; a read error may explain this. The V gene is TRBV7-8, the J gene TRBJ2-5; TRBD2 is a possible D gene (5 bases). This CDR3 region has 12 residues. CDR1 is SGHVS, CDR2 FQNEAQ, per germline. The CDR3 DNA follows: TGCGCCAGCAGCTTCGAGGCTGCGGGCCAGTACTTC. Residues: CASSFEAAGQYF.

This clonotype was seen at least ten times. This sequence joins TRBV12-3 or TRBV12-4 and TRBJ1-1; D is undetermined. V was cut by 8 bases and J by 1 base, with 11 bases left in between. This CDR3 is built from 13 residues. The CDR3 bases are TGTGCCAGCGGACTAACACCGAACACTGAAGCTTTCTTT. Encoded protein: CASGLTPNTEAFF.

Of note for this clonotype: A much larger clone differs by one base, so this may be a read error. J is TRBJ2-1 and V is TRBV28; D tentatively reads TRBD1 or TRBD2 (5 bases each). Trimming took 6 bases from V and 7 from J, leaving 25 bases between them. The germline V gene has CDR1 MDHEN and CDR2 SYDVKM. The CDR3 sequence is 17 residues long. The CDR3 DNA follows: TGTGCCAGCAGCCTCGCCCTGGCCGGGACCCGGGGAAATGAGCAGTTCTTC. Translating gives CASSLALAGTRGNEQFF.

A note on this clonotype: At one end the junction does not follow the germline gene, possibly because of a read error. The chain's CDR3 is CATSGGGPGELFF. The DNA for the CDR3 is TGTGCCACCAGCGGTGGCGGTCCCGGGGAGCTGTTTTTT. J is TRBJ2-2 and V is TRBV7-2; TRBD2 might be the D (5 bases). Germline V gene data show CDR1 as SGHTA and CDR2 as FQGNSA. This CDR3 is 13 amino acids long.

This clonotype was seen a single time. J is TRBJ2-7 and V is TRBV20-1, with 7 bases matching TRBD2. V was clipped by 0 bases and J by 1 base; unmatched bases: 18. The CDR3 consists of 19 residues. The germline gives CDR1 DFQATT, CDR2 SNEGSKA (reference sequence). This chain's CDR3 is CSARDGRRGGSLTSYEQYF. The DNA for the CDR3 is TGCAGTGCTAGAGATGGTCGTAGAGGCGGGAGCTTGACTTCCTACGAGCAGTACTTC.

This clonotype occurred many times. The J gene is TRBJ2-1, the V gene TRBV7-3; 7 nucleotides agree with TRBD2. Germline-derived CDR1 and CDR2 are SGHTA and FQGTGA. V lost 5 bases to trimming and J lost 9 bases; unmatched junction nucleotides: 7. This CDR3 contains 13 residues. The CDR3 nucleotides are TGTGCCAGCAGCGGTGGACTAGGGGCTGAGCAGTTCTTC. Amino acid sequence: CASSGGLGAEQFF. Combining the CDR3 with reference TRBV7-3 and TRBJ2-1 gives the whole variable domain GAGVSQTPSNKVTEKGKYVELRCDPISGHTALYWYRQSLGQGPEFLIYFQGTGAADDSGLPNDRFFAVRPEGSVSTLKIQRTERGDSAVYLCASSGGLGAEQFFGPGTRLTVL.

Details on this clonotype: It may be a read error: a sequence one base away is much more abundant. The chain carries TRBV30 and TRBJ1-2; 7 bases map to TRBD1. The CDR3 loop spans 12 amino acids. Germline-derived CDR1 and CDR2 are GTSNPN and SVGIG (reference sequence). Here the CDR3 reads CAWRGGTAGHTF. CDR3 in DNA: TGTGCCTGGAGAGGGGGGACAGCTGGCCACACCTTC.